The rows below give T cell receptor beta chains drawn from one sample of a study of blood T cell repertoires in COVID-19. Profiling relied on immunoSEQ multiplex PCR, and the TCRdb table lists in-frame clones only, not all of them. The data contain roughly 95,000 clones, roughly four fifths of them singletons. Sequencing used peripheral blood. The receptors come from a man aged 55 to 69 with acute or convalescent COVID-19. Each CDR3 is given with its conserved first and last residue.

TRBV11-2	TRBJ2-3	CASSLTRGGRADTQYF
TRBV19	TRBJ1-2	CASSDRGRGGYTF
TRBV24-1	TRBJ2-2	CATTAGFGYTGELFF
TRBV11-3	TRBJ1-6	CASSRGGTPLHF
TRBV19	TRBJ1-1	CASLPGDMNTEAFF
TRBV2	TRBJ1-4	CASKLQGAQEKLFF
TRBV28	TRBJ2-7	CASSLGGDGSYEQYF
TRBV5-1	TRBJ1-1	CASSLGQVGAEAFF
TRBV5-4	TRBJ2-7	CASSLGPGGPGSEQYF
TRBV27	TRBJ2-2	CASIFRGGTGNTGELFF
TRBV7-9	TRBJ2-1	CASSSSGTSYNEQFF
TRBV10-3	TRBJ2-7	CAISRAGTEQYF
TRBV23-1	TRBJ2-1	CASIYQTSGRASQFF
TRBV24-1	TRBJ1-2	CATSDFSSNYGYTF
TRBV11-3	TRBJ1-1	CASSARLSEAFF
TRBV11-3	TRBJ1-1	CASSFDDMNTEAFF
TRBV29-1	TRBJ2-5	CSVGTGTGVPETQYF
TRBV15	TRBJ1-1	CATSSDPVDTEAFF
TRBV7-2	TRBJ1-2	CASRNLQEPQRGYTF
TRBV9	TRBJ1-3	CASSVGEGQGMTRNTIYF
TRBV6-5	TRBJ1-2	CASSYRTGNYGYTF
TRBV18	TRBJ2-2	CASSRPGTGLNPTGELFF
TRBV5-8	TRBJ2-5	CASIPRGQSQETQYF
TRBV5-6	TRBJ2-7	CASSDSSGGVVEQYF
TRBV27	TRBJ1-6	CASSLSYRQGALNSPLHF
TRBV28	TRBJ2-1	CASRVAMGYNEQFF
TRBV2	TRBJ2-2	CASRIQGGTGELFF
TRBV6-1	TRBJ2-5	CASSEARWVEETQYF
TRBV6-5	TRBJ1-2	CASSQQVESYGYTF
TRBV28	TRBJ1-2	CASGMRTAYNYGYTF
TRBV9	TRBJ2-3	CASSVEVRRTDTQYF
TRBV5-1	TRBJ2-3	CASSLGQGAIDTQYF
TRBV20-1	TRBJ1-5	CSASGERNQPQHF
TRBV3-1/TRBV3-2	TRBJ2-1	CASSQDFLADEQFF
TRBV9	TRBJ2-5	CASSVGLGSGGAETQYF
TRBV18	TRBJ1-1	CASSSEGRGTEAFF
TRBV5-5	TRBJ2-1	CASSFLGGSDLVEQFF
TRBV2	TRBJ2-2	CASRMTSPGELFF